This T cell receptor (beta chain) was sequenced for a study of cytomegalovirus exposure and HLA in healthy donors. Primers included in the PCR were 60 Vbeta and 13 Jbeta primers. Measured with immunoSEQ multiplex PCR; TCRdb has only the in-frame clones, and not every one. The sample includes approximately 150,000 clones, around 75% of them seen just once. V shed 2 bases and J 5 bases; nucleotides not matched to a gene: 2. The CDR3 contains 13 residues. CDR1 and CDR2 from the germline V gene are SGHTA and FQGTGA. The sequenced sample consisted of PBMCs. The chain couples TRBV7-3 to TRBJ2-7, with 8 bases identical to TRBD2. The sequence came from a man aged 55 to 70 in good health and CMV-seronegative. CDR3 bases: TGTGCCAGCAGCTTAGCAGCGGGGGACGAGCAGTACTTC. It specifies CASSLAAGDEQYF.